The subject of this entry is one T cell receptor (beta chain). The antigen is undetermined. V trimming: 8 bases; J trimming: 6 bases; junction bases outside the gene matches: 18. From germline, CDR1 is KGHDR and CDR2 SFDVKD. CDR3 length: 18 amino acids. MiXCR, run by TCRdb on the PCR reads, gives a single entry per CDR3 protein. The repertoire consists of just under 65,000 distinct CDR3 sequences, with about 20% occurring once and the leading ten covering about 1.5%. This sample was included in a study of molecular identifiers for immune sequencing clone quantification. Sorting isolated naive CD8 T cells as CD8+CD4-CCR7+CD45RA+ events. Broader study findings: Clones above 20 RNA copies contained over 98% of effector molecules but under 1% of naive ones. Jurkat TCR RNA spiked in from one cell reportedly remained identifiable amid 850,000 to 1,000,000 naive cells. Should identical TCR molecules share a barcode, the sizes of highly expanded clones could be underestimated.

The clonotype originates from a human donor in good health. Some libraries in this study had Jurkat cell RNA spiked in. This chain joins TRBV24-1 and TRBJ2-2; TRBD1 matches 9 bases. Sequenced sample: naive CD8+ T cells from blood, with Jurkat cell RNA spiked in. The sample's subset: FACS-sorted CD8+CD4-CCR7+CD45RA+ naive T cells. The CDR3 DNA reads TGTGCCACCAATGAAGTCCGTGGGACAGGGATTCTCGCCGGGGAGCTGTTTTTT. Its protein is CATNEVRGTGILAGELFF.